This T cell receptor (beta chain) was sequenced during a study of response to subunit inactivated influenza vaccine. TCRdb reprocessed the RT-PCR reads with MiXCR, giving one entry per CDR3 protein. This repertoire shows approximately 500,000 distinct CDR3 sequences, over 10% found once; its top ten account for 13%. This clonotype came up a few times. V lost 0 bases and J lost 2, with 8 bases in between. Looked up from germline, CDR1 is LGHNA and CDR2 is YNFKEQ. There are 14 residues in the CDR3. The chain couples TRBV4-2 to TRBJ2-7; D may be TRBD1 (6 bases). The TCR comes from a man between 50 and 59 years old who received an inactivated influenza vaccine. The source material was PBMCs from blood, sampled 40 to 50 days after vaccination. CDR3 protein: CASSQDWGPYEQYF. The CDR3 bases are TGTGCCAGCAGCCAAGATTGGGGGCCCTACGAGCAGTACTTC.